The 10 T cell receptor beta chains in this list originate from one sample, sequenced in a study of beta chain features in type 1 diabetes. Since all of the isolated RNA was reverse transcribed, expressed TCRB transcripts were what got sequenced. The assay was immunoSEQ multiplex PCR, and TCRdb's table has in-frame clones only and misses some. Of about 360,000 clones in the sample, roughly 12% were seen once. The specimen was naive CD4+ T cells from blood. Receptor source: a man in his late teens or twenties in good health.

The CDR3 reads CASSLVAGASYEQYF. The CDR3 DNA is TGTGCCAGCAGCTTAGTGGCAGGGGCCTCCTACGAGCAGTACTTC. The rearrangement joins TRBV7-9 to TRBJ2-7; D perhaps matches TRBD1 (6 bases). This CDR3 is built from 15 residues. Germline V lookup: CDR1 SEHNR, CDR2 FQNEAQ (reference sequence). The V gene lost 1 base and the J gene lost 0 bases, with 10 bases spanning the gap.

The rearrangement uses TRBV7-2 and TRBJ2-2; 9 positions agree with TRBD2. The length of the CDR3 is 16 residues. V dropped 1 base and J dropped 7; count of bases not matched to a gene: 7. From germline, CDR1 is SGHTA and CDR2 FQGNSA. CDR3 bases: TGTGCCAGCAGCTTAGTCGGCGGGAGGGCCGTCGGGGAGCTGTTTTTT. Protein: CASSLVGGRAVGELFF.

A few counts support this clone. The chain uses TRBV5-1 and TRBJ1-1; TRBD1 agrees at 8 bases. J gave up 5 bases and V 4 bases, and 7 bases lay outside the gene matches. This CDR3 region has 14 residues. Germline CDR1 reads SGHRS; CDR2 reads YFSETQ. The chain's CDR3 is CASSQTGENTEAFF. The CDR3 region has the DNA TGCGCCAGCAGCCAGACAGGGGAGAATACTGAAGCTTTCTTT.

The chain recombines TRBV7-2 with TRBJ1-5, with 9 bases identical to TRBD1. In germline, CDR1 is SGHTA, CDR2 FQGNSA. This CDR3 comprises 18 residues. The trim removed 0 bases at V and 1 base at J, leaving 7 bases unmatched. CDR3 sequence (DNA): TGTGCCAGCAGCTTAGCCGGGACAGGGAGGGCGAGCAATCAGCCCCAGCATTTT. It translates to CASSLAGTGRASNQPQHF.

This clone has only a few counts. Here the CDR3 reads CAWRRSGNTGELFF. CDR3 DNA: TGTGCCTGGAGGAGGTCCGGGAACACCGGGGAGCTGTTTTTT. This sequence joins TRBV30 and TRBJ2-2; D unclear. CDR1 is GTSNPN and CDR2 is SVGIG in the germline V gene (reference sequence). This CDR3 is built from 14 residues. V was trimmed by 3 bases and J by 1 base, leaving 9 bases between them.

This clone showed up just a few times. The rearrangement uses TRBV5-5 and TRBJ1-5; D is unresolved. Germline V gene sequence: CDR1 SGHKS, CDR2 YYEKEE (reference sequence). The CDR3 spans 13 residues. V was pared by 5 bases and J by 1 base, with 7 bases between. The CDR3, as DNA: TGTGCCAGCAGTTATCAGAGCAATCAGCCCCAGCATTTT. It specifies CASSYQSNQPQHF.

A few counts support this clone. The rearrangement uses TRBV7-9 and TRBJ1-2; TRBD1 matches at 8 bases. Trimming removed 5 bases from V and 5 bases from J; junction bases left unmatched: 10. This CDR3 is built from 15 residues. Germline lookup yields CDR1 SEHNR and CDR2 FQNEAQ (reference sequence). CDR3 nucleotides: TGTGCCAGCAGCCCGGTACAGGGGGTAACGTATGGCTACACCTTC. Translation: CASSPVQGVTYGYTF.

A few counts support this clone. This chain uses TRBV5-1 with TRBJ2-1; 7 bases match TRBD2. The length of the CDR3 is 17 residues. Trimming removed 0 bases from V and 1 base from J; junction bases left unmatched: 7. Germline V gene data show CDR1 as SGHRS and CDR2 as YFSETQ. Here the CDR3 DNA reads TGCGCCAGCAGCTTGGCCGTCCGCGGGAGATCCTACAATGAGCAGTTCTTC. Protein sequence: CASSLAVRGRSYNEQFF.

The chain carries TRBV5-1 and TRBJ1-4; D perhaps matches TRBD1 (6 bases). The CDR3 length is 15 residues. In germline, CDR1 is SGHRS, CDR2 YFSETQ. Trimming removed 4 bases from V and 3 bases from J, with 13 bases in between. The CDR3 reads CASSLLTGSNEKLFF. The CDR3, as DNA: TGCGCCAGCAGCCTACTGACAGGATCTAATGAAAAACTGTTTTTT.

This clone was recorded a few times. J is TRBJ2-5 and V is TRBV10-3, with 11 bases identical to TRBD2. V lost 7 bases and J lost 1; bases outside the gene matches: 8. CDR3 size: 16 residues. From germline, CDR1 is ENHRY and CDR2 SYGVKD. CDR3 coding DNA: TGTGCCATCATCTTAGCGGGGGGGCCATGCCAAGAGACCCAGTACTTC. It translates to CAIILAGGPCQETQYF.